These T cell receptor beta chains were read from a single sample in a study of cytomegalovirus exposure and HLA in healthy donors. Only in-frame clones appear in the TCRdb table, and some are missing; sequencing was by immunoSEQ multiplex PCR. The data contain about 120,000 clones, roughly 65% of them singletons. The sequencing input was PBMCs. The source of these receptors is a man in his forties or fifties in good health and CMV-seropositive. Both conserved end residues are part of each CDR3. The order of the fields is clone size, V gene, D gene, J gene, CDR3 protein, CDR3 DNA. A D gene is named only where the DNA matches it firmly. Size is stated for part of the rows, as once, few or many counts, or as a class when the clone is expanded.

NA	TRBV19	NA	TRBJ1-1	CASSIGDTGTEAFF	TGTGCCAGTAGTATTGGGGACACAGGGACTGAAGCTTTCTTT
NA	TRBV5-1	TRBD1	TRBJ2-7	CASSSGQGAYEQYF	TGCGCCAGCAGCTCGGGACAGGGGGCATACGAGCAGTACTTC
few	TRBV9	NA	TRBJ2-3	CASSTTDTQYF	TGTGCCAGCAGCACTACAGATACGCAGTATTTT
NA	TRBV28	NA	TRBJ2-6	CASSPLVLGGANVLTF	TGTGCCAGCAGTCCACTCGTTCTCGGTGGGGCCAACGTCCTGACTTTC
NA	TRBV6-5	NA	TRBJ2-7	CASSLGVLSYEQYF	TGTGCCAGCAGTTTAGGGGTCCTCTCCTACGAGCAGTACTTC
few	TRBV11-2	TRBD1	TRBJ1-3	CASSFLTGALSGNTIYF	TGTGCCAGCAGCTTCCTGACAGGGGCTCTCTCTGGAAACACCATATATTTT
NA	TRBV2	TRBD1	TRBJ2-7	CASRPGQGFHDEQYF	TGTGCCAGCAGGCCGGGACAGGGGTTTCACGACGAGCAGTACTTC
NA	TRBV7-2	NA	TRBJ2-3	CASSLGVDYHTDTQYF	TGTGCCAGCAGCTTAGGAGTAGATTACCACACAGATACGCAGTATTTT
NA	TRBV5-1	TRBD1	TRBJ2-3	CASSSGQGGTDTQYF	TGCGCCAGCAGCTCGGGACAGGGGGGCACAGATACGCAGTATTTT
few	TRBV6-1	TRBD2	TRBJ2-1	CASSERREGNEQFF	TGTGCCAGCAGTGAAAGGCGGGAGGGCAATGAGCAGTTCTTC